This TCR beta chain was observed in a study of blood T cells in healthy people across ages. Study conclusions and caveats: Unsorted PBMCs prevented conclusive naive versus antigen-experienced comparison. Calculation of diversity from one million T cells yielded estimates considered to be underestimates.

Isolation yielded PBMCs, at least 6 million per sample, in every case. Regarding this clonotype: What it binds is not known.

Using a J-beta primer mix together with a sample-barcoded 5' primer, a second PCR was run for roughly 7 to 11 cycles. TCRdb redid the calling of the 5' RACE reads with MiXCR, one entry per CDR3 protein. This sample yields hundreds of thousands of distinct CDR3 sequences, of which roughly three fifths are seen a single time; roughly 26% belongs to the top ten. CDR3 length: 15 amino acids. The V end was cut by 5 bases, the J end by 4 bases, with 17 bases between. CDR1 is MRHNA and CDR2 is SNTAGT in the germline V gene. Source material: blood. V is TRBV6-4 and J is TRBJ1-2; a weak D match, TRBD1 (5 bases). The clonotype comes from a man aged 35-49 years in good health. CDR3 nucleotide sequence: TGTGCCAGCAGTATGGACACCAAGGGGCTCTATGGCTACACCTTC. Its protein is CASSMDTKGLYGYTF.